These 25 T cell receptor beta chains originate from one sample sequenced in a study of neurological immune-mediated disorders. TCRdb re-called the 5' RACE reads with MiXCR, one entry per CDR3 protein. The top ten hold approximately 5.8% of the sample, which has more than 45,000 distinct CDR3 sequences, approximately 3.5% seen once. Material: PBMCs. The receptors stem from a middle-aged man with multiple sclerosis.

This clonotype occurred many times. The V gene is TRBV10-3, the J gene TRBJ2-7; perhaps TRBD2 as D (6 bases). Trimming shortened V by 3 bases and J by 3 bases, and 6 bases separated the two germline ends. The length of the CDR3 is 12 residues. Germline V lookup: CDR1 ENHRY, CDR2 SYGVKD. CDR3 region: CAISDGGYEQYF. For the CDR3, the DNA is TGTGCCATCAGTGACGGGGGCTACGAGCAGTACTTC.

This clonotype was recorded many times. The chain joins TRBV5-6 to TRBJ2-3; no firm D call. Germline CDR1 reads SGHDT; CDR2 reads YYEEEE. There are 14 residues in the CDR3. V shed 0 bases and J shed 3 bases, with 8 bases lying between them. The CDR3 nucleotides read TGTGCCAGCAGCTTGGCGTCGGTGACAGATACGCAGTATTTT. Its protein product is CASSLASVTDTQYF.

This clonotype was seen ten or more times. The rearrangement links TRBV20-1 to TRBJ2-5; no clear D. Germline lookup yields CDR1 DFQATT and CDR2 SNEGSKA (reference sequence). V lost 2 bases, J lost 5 bases, and 6 bases lay in between. The CDR3 runs to 11 residues. CDR3 bases: TGCAGTGCTAGACCCACGGAGACCCAGTACTTC. Translated: CSARPTETQYF.

This chain links TRBV5-5 with TRBJ2-1; 12 positions agree with TRBD2. J lost 8 bases, V lost 0 bases, and 6 bases had no gene match. From germline, CDR1 is SGHKS and CDR2 YYEKEE (reference sequence). This CDR3 has 16 residues. In DNA form, the CDR3 reads TGTGCCAGCAGCTTGGTGCTAGCGGGGGGGCTGGATGAGCAGTTCTTC. Translation gives CASSLVLAGGLDEQFF.

This clonotype was counted ten times or more. V gene TRBV12-3 or TRBV12-4 combines with J gene TRBJ2-4; no clear D gene. The length of the CDR3 is 17 residues. Trimming took 4 bases from V and 0 from J, leaving 16 bases between them. This CDR3 reads CASSSQTQALAKNIQYF. The CDR3 DNA reads TGTGCCAGCAGTTCGCAGACCCAGGCGCTAGCCAAAAACATTCAGTACTTC.

The V and J genes are TRBV7-9 and TRBJ2-7, with D perhaps TRBD2 (5 bases). This CDR3 has 14 residues. Looked up from germline, CDR1 is SEHNR and CDR2 is FQNEAQ (reference sequence). V was pared by 5 bases and J by 3 bases, with 14 bases between. The CDR3 loop is CASSPGELDYEQYF. The DNA of the CDR3 is TGTGCCAGCAGCCCCGGGGAGCTAGACTACGAGCAGTACTTC.

This sequence joins TRBV5-1 and TRBJ2-3; maybe TRBD1 (5 bases). The CDR3 totals 15 residues. The germline V gene has CDR1 SGHRS and CDR2 YFSETQ. The V end lost 0 bases, the J end lost 0 bases, and 8 bases lay between the germline ends. For the CDR3, the DNA is TGCGCCAGCAGCTTGGCCTCAGGGAGCACAGATACGCAGTATTTT. Its protein is CASSLASGSTDTQYF.

This clonotype was counted many times. V is TRBV3-1 and J is TRBJ2-4, with 7 nucleotides matching TRBD2. The CDR3 loop spans 11 amino acids. Germline trimming cut 5 bases from V and 8 bases from J; bases unmatched to any gene: 0. Germline values: CDR1 LGHDT, CDR2 YNNKEL (reference sequence). CDR3 sequence (DNA): TGTGCCAGCAGCGGACTAGACATTCAGTACTTC. Translated: CASSGLDIQYF.

Many counts were recorded for this clonotype. The J gene is TRBJ2-1, the V gene TRBV11-3, with 8 bases fitting TRBD2. With V trimmed by 1 base and J by 2 bases, 1 base remained unmatched. The CDR3 sequence is 15 residues long. The germline gives CDR1 SGHNT, CDR2 YENEEA. The CDR3 here is CASSLAGGAYNEQFF. The CDR3 region has the DNA TGTGCCAGCAGCTTAGCCGGGGGGGCCTACAATGAGCAGTTCTTC.

Ten or more counts support this clonotype. This chain uses TRBV5-1 with TRBJ1-4; D is undetermined. The V gene lost 4 bases and the J gene lost 2 bases, with 9 bases spanning the gap. Germline CDR1 SGHRS, CDR2 YFSETQ. CDR3 size: 14 residues. CDR3 protein: CASSHSGTNEKLFF. In DNA form, the CDR3 reads TGCGCCAGCAGCCACTCCGGGACTAATGAAAAACTGTTTTTT. The full variable domain, with the rest looked up from reference TRBV5-1 and TRBJ1-4, is KAGVTQTPRYLIKTRGQQVTLSCSPISGHRSVSWYQQTPGQGLQFLFEYFSETQRNKGNFPGRFSGRQFSNSRSEMNVSTLELGDSALYLCASSHSGTNEKLFFGSGTQLSVL.

The chain couples TRBV18 to TRBJ2-7, with D perhaps matching TRBD1 or TRBD2 (5 bases each). The CDR3 runs 17 residues. The V gene lost 6 bases and the J gene lost 5 bases, with 26 bases spanning the gap. From germline, CDR1 is KGHSH and CDR2 LQKENI. CDR3 region: CASSRREGITGANEQYF. The CDR3, as DNA: TGTGCCAGCTCGCGCCGGGAAGGGATAACTGGGGCCAACGAGCAGTACTTC.

In its sample, this clonotype was seen many times. This chain uses TRBV11-2 with TRBJ2-7; either TRBD1 or TRBD2 may supply D (5 bases each). The CDR3 loop spans 15 amino acids. Germline V gives CDR1 SGHAT, CDR2 FQNNGV. Trimming pared 1 base from V and 3 bases from J, leaving 13 bases between. The CDR3 DNA follows: TGTGCCAGCAGCTTAGCCCCCGGGACGAACTACGAGCAGTACTTC. It is translated as CASSLAPGTNYEQYF.

Comment on this clonotype: A much larger clone differs by one base, so this may be a read error. The chain employs TRBV11-2 and TRBJ1-1, with D uncertain. V was shortened by 5 bases and J by 7 bases, with 11 bases between the two germline ends. CDR1 and CDR2 from the germline V gene are SGHAT and FQNNGV. The CDR3 runs 12 residues. For the CDR3, the DNA is TGTGCCAGCAGCACATGGACGGATGAAGCTTTCTTT. Amino acids: CASSTWTDEAFF.

This clonotype was recorded at least ten times. The CDR3 spells CASSSSTKNTEAFF. Here the CDR3 DNA reads TGTGCCAGCAGTTCAAGCACTAAGAACACTGAAGCTTTCTTT. This sequence joins TRBV12-3 or TRBV12-4 and TRBJ1-1; D not certain. Trimming stripped 4 bases from V and 1 base from J, with 10 bases between. The CDR3 has 14 amino acids.

This clonotype was counted a few times. This may come from a read error, since a much larger clone is one base off. The chain couples TRBV18 to TRBJ1-2; TRBD1 might be the D (6 bases). The CDR3 runs to 11 residues. The germline V and J ends were trimmed by 5 bases and 12 bases, with 13 bases remaining between them. CDR1 and CDR2 from the germline V gene are KGHSH and LQKENI. In nucleotides, the CDR3 is TGTGCCAGCTCAACAGGGACGGAGCACACCTTC. It is translated as CASSTGTEHTF.

Many counts were recorded for this clonotype. The rearrangement uses TRBV2 and TRBJ2-2, with D unclear. The CDR3 is made up of 11 amino acids. Germline-derived CDR1 and CDR2 are SNHLY and FYNNEI. V dropped 10 bases and J dropped 5 bases, with 8 bases sitting between them. The CDR3 bases are TGTGCCACCCTAGATACCGGGGAGCTGTTTTTT. Amino acids: CATLDTGELFF.

This clonotype has a count of ten or more. The chain recombines TRBV4-1 with TRBJ1-2, with D perhaps matching TRBD1 (5 bases). Trimming removed 0 bases from V and 7 bases from J, with 15 bases in between. The CDR3 runs 15 residues. Per germline, CDR1 MGHRA and CDR2 YSYEKL. CDR3 bases: TGCGCCAGCAGCCAAGATCCCGGGGGGATAGTTGGCTACACCTTC. Translating it yields CASSQDPGGIVGYTF.

This clonotype was counted many times. CDR3 in amino acids: CASSPSGQGVSYEQYF. The CDR3 DNA reads as TGTGCCAGCAGCCCAAGCGGACAGGGGGTATCCTACGAGCAGTACTTC. The genes are TRBV5-4 and TRBJ2-7; TRBD1 matches 10 bases. V dropped 4 bases and J dropped 1; count of bases not matched to a gene: 8. This CDR3 is 16 amino acids long. Germline V lookup: CDR1 SGHNT, CDR2 YYREEE (reference sequence).

This clonotype has ten or more counts. This chain uses TRBV12-3 or TRBV12-4 with TRBJ1-5, with a tentative D call TRBD1 (6 bases). This CDR3 is built from 14 residues. V shed 3 bases and J shed 6 bases, with 12 bases lying between them. CDR3: CASSLQGSFQPQHF. CDR3 in DNA: TGTGCCAGCAGTTTGCAGGGGAGTTTTCAGCCCCAGCATTTT.

There are a few counts of this clonotype. V and J are TRBV7-2 and TRBJ2-3, with TRBD2 matching 10 bases. The CDR3 consists of 16 residues. CDR1 and CDR2 (germline): SGHTA, FQGNSA. V shed 8 bases and J 1 base; nucleotides not matched to a gene: 9. The CDR3 DNA reads as TGTGCCAGCTCCCCCCTTCTAGCGGGGGGCACAGATACGCAGTATTTT. Its protein is CASSPLLAGGTDTQYF.

This clonotype was detected many times. J is TRBJ2-7 and V is TRBV7-9; D may correspond to TRBD1 or TRBD2 (5 bases each). Germline CDR1 SEHNR, CDR2 FQNEAQ (reference sequence). V was shortened by 4 bases and J by 3 bases, with 10 bases between the two germline ends. CDR3 length: 13 residues. CDR3 protein: CASSSRDGYEQYF. CDR3 DNA: TGTGCCAGCAGCTCCCGGGACGGCTACGAGCAGTACTTC. The complete variable domain, with remaining parts taken from reference TRBV7-9 and TRBJ2-7, reads DTGVSQNPRHKITKRGQNVTFRCDPISEHNRLYWYRQTLGQGPEFLTYFQNEAQLEKSRLLSDRFSAERPKGSFSTLEIQRTEQGDSAMYLCASSSRDGYEQYFGPGTRLTVT.

This clonotype occurred many times. V usage is TRBV7-9 and J usage is TRBJ2-7, with D possibly TRBD2 on 7 matching bases. V was cut by 5 bases and J by 6 bases, with 14 bases left in between. CDR3 size: 13 residues. Germline CDR1 and CDR2: SEHNR and FQNEAQ (reference sequence). CDR3 residues: CASSRDGGREQYF. The CDR3 DNA follows: TGTGCCAGCAGCCGTGACGGGGGGCGCGAGCAGTACTTC.

This clonotype occurred many times. The chain links TRBV5-1 to TRBJ2-5; D is possibly TRBD1 (5 bases). Germline V gene lookup returns CDR1 SGHRS and CDR2 YFSETQ. The germline V and J ends were trimmed by 0 bases and 3 bases, with 9 bases remaining between them. This CDR3 has 14 amino acids. The CDR3 DNA reads TGCGCCAGCAGCTTGGGCAGGGTGGAAGAGACCCAGTACTTC. This sequence encodes CASSLGRVEETQYF.

This clonotype was counted many times. The V gene is TRBV2, the J gene TRBJ2-3, with TRBD1 matching over 8 bases. Losses at the gene ends were 7 bases for V and 5 bases for J; bases not matched to a gene: 8. This CDR3 has 14 amino acids. CDR1 is SNHLY, CDR2 FYNNEI, per germline. CDR3 nucleotides: TGTGCCAGCAAACCGACAGGGGTGAGAGATACGCAGTATTTT. Its protein is CASKPTGVRDTQYF.

This clonotype appeared many times. The V gene is TRBV29-1, the J gene TRBJ2-1; 12 bases line up with TRBD1. The trim removed 2 bases at V and 3 bases at J, leaving 11 bases unmatched. The CDR3 covers 18 residues. Germline V lookup: CDR1 SQVTM, CDR2 ANQGSEA. CDR3 coding DNA: TGCAGCGTTGAACCCGGGACAGGGGGCCCCTTGCTCTACAATGAGCAGTTCTTC. Translated, it gives CSVEPGTGGPLLYNEQFF.